Following are 15 T cell receptor beta chains from one sample sequenced in a study of blood T cell repertoires in COVID-19 (TCRdb year 2020). The library relied on the immunoSEQ multiplex PCR assay. As stored in TCRdb, this immuneACCESS dataset retains in-frame rearrangements with V and J assigned. A fraction of the clones does not appear; measured against another copy, unresolved V genes explain less than half of the discrepancy, and the remainder lacks a known reason. The sample table holds 60,000 to 85,000 clones, of which under 85% were seen once. The biggest ten clones account for around 20% of the sample. Sequencing was done on a sample of peripheral blood. These receptors came from a man between 65 and 85 years old with acute or convalescent COVID-19.

This clone was seen a few times. V usage is TRBV25-1 and J usage is TRBJ1-2, with TRBD1 matching over 7 bases. The length of the CDR3 is 14 residues. Germline CDR1 MGHDK, CDR2 SYGVNS. The ends lost 4 bases at V and 8 bases at J; junction bases unmatched: 10. This chain's CDR3 is CASSATGTASGYTF. CDR3 nucleotide sequence: TGTGCCAGCAGTGCGACCGGGACAGCGAGCGGCTACACCTTC.

This rearrangement joins TRBV6-2 or TRBV6-3 to TRBJ2-7, with 11 bases aligning to TRBD2. This CDR3 spans 16 amino acids. Germline CDR1 is MNHEY and CDR2 is SVGEGT. V dropped 4 bases and J dropped 0; count of bases not matched to a gene: 5. The CDR3 nucleotides are TGTGCCAGCAGTTGGGGACTAGCGGAAAGCTCCTACGAGCAGTACTTC. Translated: CASSWGLAESSYEQYF.

This chain joins TRBV28 and TRBJ1-1; D uncertain. The CDR3 spans 13 residues. V was pared by 10 bases and J by 1 base, with 13 bases between. Germline V gene data show CDR1 as MDHEN and CDR2 as SYDVKM. This CDR3 reads CATFWAENTEAFF. The CDR3 nucleotides are TGTGCCACCTTCTGGGCCGAGAACACTGAAGCTTTCTTT.

J is TRBJ2-2 and V is TRBV7-2; 7 nucleotides agree with TRBD2. Looked up from germline, CDR1 is SGHTA and CDR2 is FQGNSA. There are 17 residues in the CDR3. V lost 5 bases and J lost 4; bases outside the gene matches: 13. The CDR3 region has the DNA TGTGCCAGCAGCCCCCAGGAGTGGGAGGGAATCACCGGGGAGCTGTTTTTT. This codes for CASSPQEWEGITGELFF.

The CDR3 reads CAISEIRGGNGQPQHF. CDR3 nucleotide sequence: TGTGCCATCAGTGAAATTAGGGGAGGGAATGGTCAGCCCCAGCATTTT. The rearrangement links TRBV10-3 to TRBJ1-5, with D tentatively TRBD1 (5 bases). This CDR3 spans 16 amino acids. Germline V lookup: CDR1 ENHRY, CDR2 SYGVKD. V was clipped by 3 bases and J by 6 bases, with 18 bases between them.

The V gene is TRBV27, the J gene TRBJ2-7; the match to TRBD2 covers 14 bases. This CDR3 has 17 amino acids. Trimming removed 5 bases from V and 6 bases from J; junction bases left unmatched: 12. CDR1 and CDR2 from the germline V gene are MNHEY and SMNVEV (reference sequence). CDR3 sequence reads: CASSRLAGGPRPAEQYF. The CDR3 bases are TGTGCCAGCAGTCGACTAGCGGGAGGGCCTCGGCCCGCCGAGCAGTACTTC.

This sequence joins TRBV4-2 and TRBJ2-3, with 9 nucleotides matching TRBD2. Trimming removed 2 bases from V and 0 bases from J; junction bases left unmatched: 3. CDR1 and CDR2 from the germline V gene are LGHNA and YNFKEQ. The CDR3 is 16 residues long. DNA for the CDR3: TGTGCCAGCAGCCAAAAAGCGGGAGGTAGCACAGATACGCAGTATTTT. Translated, it gives CASSQKAGGSTDTQYF.

The rearrangement joins TRBV7-3 to TRBJ2-3, with 7 bases fitting TRBD2. The J segment lost 2 bases and the V segment lost 2 bases, leaving 7 bases of the junction unmatched. CDR3 length equals 16 residues. Germline CDR1 and CDR2: SGHTA and FQGTGA. The DNA for the CDR3 is TGTGCCAGCAGCTTACGGGTGGGAGGGTCCACAGATACGCAGTATTTT. This encodes CASSLRVGGSTDTQYF.

This rearrangement joins TRBV7-2 to TRBJ1-4; 7 nucleotides agree with TRBD1. The trim removed 2 bases at V and 7 bases at J, leaving 1 base unmatched. Germline V lookup: CDR1 SGHTA, CDR2 FQGNSA. The CDR3 consists of 13 residues. The CDR3 DNA sequence: TGTGCCAGCAGCTTAAGACAGGGTGAAAAACTGTTTTTT. Amino acids: CASSLRQGEKLFF.

The rearrangement uses TRBV28 and TRBJ2-6, with 8 bases fitting TRBD1. Unmatched junction bases numbered 5, after V lost 6 bases and J lost 1 base. Germline loops: CDR1 MDHEN, CDR2 SYDVKM. The CDR3 has 16 residues. The CDR3 protein is CASRTGATSGANVLTF. As DNA, the CDR3 is TGTGCCAGCAGGACAGGGGCCACGTCTGGGGCCAACGTCCTGACTTTC.

The V gene is TRBV18, the J gene TRBJ2-3; 9 nucleotides align to TRBD1. J gave up 3 bases and V 6 bases, and 19 bases lay outside the gene matches. Germline CDR1 KGHSH, CDR2 LQKENI. The CDR3 has 19 residues. CDR3 in DNA: TGTGCCAGCTCCCCCCGGCCGGCGGAAACAGGGGGCAGGACAGATACGCAGTATTTT. Translation: CASSPRPAETGGRTDTQYF. The full variable domain, rest sourced from reference TRBV18 and TRBJ2-3, is NAGVMQNPRHLVRRRGQEARLRCSPMKGHSHVYWYRQLPEEGLKFMVYLQKENIIDESGMPKERFSAEFPKEGPSILRIQQVVRGDSAAYFCASSPRPAETGGRTDTQYFGPGTRLTVL.

This chain links TRBV9 with TRBJ2-2; TRBD1 matches 8 bases. V lost 3 bases and J lost 2; bases outside the gene matches: 6. CDR1 SGDLS and CDR2 YYNGEE come from the germline V gene. This CDR3 has 16 amino acids. The CDR3 sequence is CASSATGTGNTGELFF. The CDR3 DNA follows: TGTGCCAGCAGCGCGACCGGGACAGGAAACACCGGGGAGCTGTTTTTT. Looking up the rest from reference TRBV9 and TRBJ2-2 gives the full variable domain: DSGVTQTPKHLITATGQRVTLRCSPRSGDLSVYWYQQSLDQGLQFLIQYYNGEERAKGNILERFSAQQFPDLHSELNLSSLELGDSALYFCASSATGTGNTGELFFGEGSRLTVL.

The rearrangement links TRBV28 to TRBJ1-2; 8 bases are a match to TRBD1. V lost 1 base to trimming and J lost 3 bases; unmatched junction nucleotides: 7. The CDR3 is 16 amino acids. CDR1 and CDR2 (germline): MDHEN, SYDVKM. The CDR3 sequence: CASSLYGQGRYYGYTF. CDR3 DNA sequence: TGTGCCAGCAGTTTATATGGACAGGGCCGCTACTATGGCTACACCTTC.

This chain joins TRBV5-3 and TRBJ2-7; D gene unclear. TRBV5-3 has ORF status, its function being uncertain. Trimming took 2 bases from V and 0 from J, leaving 9 bases between them. This CDR3 is built from 14 residues. CDR3 in DNA: TGTGCCAGAAGCTTCACAACCCCCTCCTACGAGCAGTACTTC. It yields the protein CARSFTTPSYEQYF.

V and J are TRBV6-2 or TRBV6-3 and TRBJ2-1, with D possibly matching TRBD2 (5 bases). The germline V gene encodes CDR1 MNHEY and CDR2 SVGEGT. This CDR3 comprises 17 residues. The V end lost 0 bases, the J end lost 7 bases, and 19 bases lay between the germline ends. The CDR3 coding sequence is TGTGCCAGCAGTTACTCCCCAACTAGAACAGTGAGGAATGAGCAGTTCTTC. Translated: CASSYSPTRTVRNEQFF.